These 15 T cell receptor beta chains originate from one sample sequenced in a study of cytomegalovirus exposure and HLA in healthy donors. The PCR was carried out with 60 Vbeta primers and 13 Jbeta primers. Clones were sequenced by immunoSEQ multiplex PCR, and TCRdb holds only the in-frame ones, with some missing. The sample includes approximately 140,000 clones, about 78% of them seen just once. Sequencing was done on a sample of PBMCs. All receptors come from a human donor in good health.

The chain combines TRBV6-1 with TRBJ2-7; D may be TRBD2 (6 bases). The CDR3 is 14 residues long. With 1 base removed from V and 2 bases from J, the gap between germline ends came to 9 bases. Germline CDR1 and CDR2: MNHNS and SASEGT. The CDR3 nucleotides are TGTGCCAGCAGTGAAGGCGCGGGGCCCTACGAGCAGTACTTC. Protein product: CASSEGAGPYEQYF.

V gene TRBV19 combines with J gene TRBJ2-7; the D gene is possibly TRBD1 (5 bases). The CDR3 has 15 residues. Trimming took off 3 bases at V and 2 bases at J, with 14 bases between the two ends. CDR1 is LNHDA and CDR2 is SQIVND in the germline V gene (reference sequence). The CDR3 is CASSIGTGIPYEQYF. The CDR3 DNA follows: TGTGCCAGTAGTATTGGAACAGGAATCCCCTACGAGCAGTACTTC.

The chain couples TRBV5-1 to TRBJ1-6; no clear D gene. Trimming left V 4 bases short and J 7 bases short, with 12 bases between. Germline V CDR1 and CDR2: SGHRS, YFSETQ. The CDR3 is 14 amino acids. CDR3 DNA: TGCGCCAGCAGCCACTCCGGCGGAAATTCACCCCTCCACTTT. This gives the protein CASSHSGGNSPLHF.

A note on this clone: Other nucleotide sequences in the sample specify the same CDR3. The chain employs TRBV27 and TRBJ1-1; D is perhaps TRBD1 (5 bases). The CDR3 length is 13 residues. V lost 6 bases and J lost 2, with 10 bases in between. CDR1 is MNHEY, CDR2 SMNVEV, per germline (reference sequence). The CDR3 region has the DNA TGTGCCAGCAGCCCGGGGGGTAACACTGAAGCTTTCTTT. It specifies CASSPGGNTEAFF.

The V and J genes are TRBV2 and TRBJ2-7, with D tentatively TRBD2 (6 bases). Per germline, CDR1 SNHLY and CDR2 FYNNEI. The CDR3 is 15 amino acids. Trimming shortened V by 1 base and J by 2 bases, and 12 bases separated the two germline ends. The CDR3 DNA is TGTGCCAGCAGTGAAGGGACGGGAGTCACCTACGAGCAGTACTTC. Its protein product is CASSEGTGVTYEQYF.

The gene calls are TRBV5-1 and TRBJ2-3; 7 bases match TRBD2. The germline gives CDR1 SGHRS, CDR2 YFSETQ. The CDR3 has 16 residues. The V segment lost 4 bases and the J segment 6 bases; nucleotides outside the gene matches: 14. The CDR3, as DNA: TGCGCCAGCAGCCGTCTGGCCGGGAGGTGGCCCGATACGCAGTATTTT. Translating it yields CASSRLAGRWPDTQYF.

The chain has TRBV14 and TRBJ2-7, with TRBD1 matching over 7 bases. Trimming at V came to 5 bases and at J to 2 bases, leaving 6 bases not matched to a gene. CDR1 and CDR2 from the germline V gene are SGHDN and FVKESK. There are 14 residues in the CDR3. The CDR3 bases are TGTGCCAGCAGCTCACAGGGGCGTCCCTACGAGCAGTACTTC. Amino acid sequence: CASSSQGRPYEQYF. Using reference TRBV14 and TRBJ2-7 for the parts outside the CDR3, the full variable domain is EAGVTQFPSHSVIEKGQTVTLRCDPISGHDNLYWYRRVMGKEIKFLLHFVKESKQDESGMPNNRFLAERTGGTYSTLKVQPAELEDSGVYFCASSSQGRPYEQYFGPGTRLTVT.

The chain carries TRBV27 and TRBJ2-2; 10 nucleotides agree with TRBD2. Germline V gene sequence: CDR1 MNHEY, CDR2 SMNVEV (reference sequence). This CDR3 has 14 residues. J lost 2 bases, V lost 8 bases, and 2 bases had no gene match. The CDR3 coding sequence is TGTGCCAGCCGGACTAGCGGTAACACCGGGGAGCTGTTTTTT. It specifies CASRTSGNTGELFF.

The chain links TRBV6-6 to TRBJ2-7; perhaps TRBD1 as D (5 bases). Germline CDR1 is MNHNY and CDR2 is SVGAGI (reference sequence). This CDR3 comprises 15 residues. V lost 0 bases, J lost 2 bases, and 11 bases lay in between. CDR3 in amino acids: CASSYSNDSPYEQYF. Written as DNA, the CDR3 is TGTGCCAGCAGTTACTCGAACGACAGTCCCTACGAGCAGTACTTC.

The gene calls are TRBV23-1 and TRBJ1-2; D perhaps matches TRBD1 (5 bases). TRBV23-1 is an open reading frame, and its role is uncertain. This CDR3 spans 15 amino acids. V lost 0 bases and J lost 4, with 12 bases in between. CDR3 sequence: CASSQSREGFYGYTF. In DNA form, the CDR3 reads TGCGCCAGCAGTCAATCCAGGGAAGGGTTCTATGGCTACACCTTC.

V gene TRBV7-2 combines with J gene TRBJ1-1, with 7 bases aligning to TRBD1. V was clipped by 5 bases and J by 1 base; unmatched bases: 7. This CDR3 region has 15 residues. Looked up from germline, CDR1 is SGHTA and CDR2 is FQGNSA. CDR3 protein: CASSPTGAPNTEAFF. The CDR3 coding sequence is TGTGCCAGCAGCCCTACAGGGGCCCCGAACACTGAAGCTTTCTTT. Together with reference TRBV7-2 and TRBJ1-1, the CDR3 gives the full variable domain: GAGVSQSPSNKVTEKGKDVELRCDPISGHTALYWYRQSLGQGLEFLIYFQGNSAPDKSGLPSDRFSAERTGGSVSTLTIQRTQQEDSAVYLCASSPTGAPNTEAFFGQGTRLTVV.

The chain links TRBV5-1 to TRBJ1-1, with D possibly being TRBD1 (5 bases). V lost 4 bases, J lost 4 bases, and 17 bases lay in between. Germline values: CDR1 SGHRS, CDR2 YFSETQ. The CDR3 is made up of 15 amino acids. The CDR3 DNA is TGCGCCAGCAGCCGCTTGGGGGGAATGGGCACTGAAGCTTTCTTT. This codes for CASSRLGGMGTEAFF.

This clone was observed a single time. The chain couples TRBV28 to TRBJ2-7; no definite D call. The germline V gene encodes CDR1 MDHEN and CDR2 SYDVKM. The CDR3 runs to 13 residues. V gave up 4 bases and J gave up 6 bases, with 13 bases separating them. The CDR3 here is CASSSPDWSEQYF. In DNA, the CDR3 is TGTGCCAGCAGTTCTCCCGACTGGTCCGAGCAGTACTTC.

This clone was seen a few times. The chain links TRBV7-3 to TRBJ1-4, with 8 positions matching TRBD1. Germline V gives CDR1 SGHTA, CDR2 FQGTGA. The CDR3 length is 13 residues. V trimming: 5 bases; J trimming: 7 bases; junction bases outside the gene matches: 3. The CDR3 protein is CASSPDRAEKLFF. The CDR3 coding sequence is TGTGCCAGCAGCCCGGACAGGGCTGAAAAACTGTTTTTT.

With regard to this clone: At one boundary the junction diverges from the germline segment, which might be a read error. The rearrangement links TRBV7-9 to TRBJ2-2; 13 bases agree with TRBD2. Germline values: CDR1 SEHNR, CDR2 FQNEAQ (reference sequence). The CDR3 runs to 16 residues. This CDR3 reads CSSSPRTSGSAGELFF. The CDR3 region has the DNA TGTTCCAGCAGCCCCAGGACTAGCGGGAGCGCCGGGGAGCTGTTTTTT.